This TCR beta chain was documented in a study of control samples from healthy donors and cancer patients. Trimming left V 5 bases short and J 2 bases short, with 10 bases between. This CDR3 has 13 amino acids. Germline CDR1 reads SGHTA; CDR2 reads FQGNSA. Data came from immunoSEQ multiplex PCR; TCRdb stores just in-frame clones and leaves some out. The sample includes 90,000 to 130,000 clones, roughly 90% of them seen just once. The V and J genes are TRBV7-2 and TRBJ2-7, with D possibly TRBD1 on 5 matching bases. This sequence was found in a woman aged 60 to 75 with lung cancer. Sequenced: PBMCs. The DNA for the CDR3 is TGTGCCAGCAGCCCCGTGGGGCCCTACGAGCAGTACTTC. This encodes CASSPVGPYEQYF.